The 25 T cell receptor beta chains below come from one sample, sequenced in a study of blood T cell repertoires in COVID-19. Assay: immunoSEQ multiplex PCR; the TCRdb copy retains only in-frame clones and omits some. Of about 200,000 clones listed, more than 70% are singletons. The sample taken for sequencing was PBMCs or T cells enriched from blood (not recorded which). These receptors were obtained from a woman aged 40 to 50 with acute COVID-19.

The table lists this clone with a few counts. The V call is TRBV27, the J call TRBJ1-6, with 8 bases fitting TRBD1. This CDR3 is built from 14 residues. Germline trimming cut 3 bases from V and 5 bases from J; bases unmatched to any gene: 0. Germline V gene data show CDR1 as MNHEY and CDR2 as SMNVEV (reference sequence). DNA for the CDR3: TGTGCCAGCAGTTTGACAGGGGATAATTCACCCCTCCACTTT. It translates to CASSLTGDNSPLHF.

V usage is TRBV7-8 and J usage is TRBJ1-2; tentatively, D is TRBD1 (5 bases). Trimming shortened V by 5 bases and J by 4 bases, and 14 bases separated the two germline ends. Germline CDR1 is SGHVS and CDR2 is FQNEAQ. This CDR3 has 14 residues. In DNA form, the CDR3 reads TGTGCCAGCAGCGGTAGGATTGACAGCTATGGCTACACCTTC. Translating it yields CASSGRIDSYGYTF.

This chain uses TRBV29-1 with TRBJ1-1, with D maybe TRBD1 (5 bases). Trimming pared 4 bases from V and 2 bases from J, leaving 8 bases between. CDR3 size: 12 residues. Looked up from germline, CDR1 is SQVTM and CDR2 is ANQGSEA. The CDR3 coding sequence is TGCAGCGTTGCCGACAGAAACACTGAAGCTTTCTTT. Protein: CSVADRNTEAFF.

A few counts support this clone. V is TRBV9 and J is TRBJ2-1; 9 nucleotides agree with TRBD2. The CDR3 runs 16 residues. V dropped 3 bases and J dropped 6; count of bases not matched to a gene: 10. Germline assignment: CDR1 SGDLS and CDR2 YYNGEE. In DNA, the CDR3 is TGTGCCAGCAGCGGAGAGGGGCTAGCGGGGAGCAATGAGCAGTTCTTC. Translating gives CASSGEGLAGSNEQFF.

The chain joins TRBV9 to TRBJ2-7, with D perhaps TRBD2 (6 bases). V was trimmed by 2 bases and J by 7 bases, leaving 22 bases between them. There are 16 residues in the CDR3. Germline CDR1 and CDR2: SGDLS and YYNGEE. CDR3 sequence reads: CASSVLGTGVAGEQYF. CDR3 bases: TGTGCCAGCAGCGTGCTTGGGACTGGGGTGGCGGGGGAGCAGTACTTC.

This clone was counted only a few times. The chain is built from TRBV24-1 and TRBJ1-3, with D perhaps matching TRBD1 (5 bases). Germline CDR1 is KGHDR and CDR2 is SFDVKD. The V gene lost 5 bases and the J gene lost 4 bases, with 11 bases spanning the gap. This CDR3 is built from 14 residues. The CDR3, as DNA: TGTGCCACCAGTGCCACAGGTGACGGAAACACCATATATTTT. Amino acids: CATSATGDGNTIYF.

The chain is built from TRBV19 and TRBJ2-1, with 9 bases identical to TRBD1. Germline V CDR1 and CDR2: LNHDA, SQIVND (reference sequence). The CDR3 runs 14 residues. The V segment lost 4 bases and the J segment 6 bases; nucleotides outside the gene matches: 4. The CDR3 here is CASSNRGRGNEQFF. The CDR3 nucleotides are TGTGCCAGTAGTAACAGGGGGCGAGGCAATGAGCAGTTCTTC. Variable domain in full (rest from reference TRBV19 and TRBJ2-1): DGGITQSPKYLFRKEGQNVTLSCEQNLNHDAMYWYRQDPGQGLRLIYYSQIVNDFQKGDIAEGYSVSREKKESFPLTVTSAQKNPTAFYLCASSNRGRGNEQFFGPGTRLTVL.

In nucleotides, the CDR3 is TGTGCCAGCAGTTCTCCCGGGACTCCTGGCAATCAGCCCCAGCATTTT. Protein product: CASSSPGTPGNQPQHF. The V and J genes are TRBV6-2 or TRBV6-3 and TRBJ1-5; the D gene is possibly TRBD1 (5 bases). Per the germline V gene, CDR1 is MNHEY and CDR2 is SVGEGT. Trimming took off 4 bases at V and 2 bases at J, with 15 bases between the two ends. This CDR3 has 16 amino acids.

The DNA of the CDR3 is TGTGCCAGCAGTTTGTCGTCTCAGTTCTATGGCTACACCTTC. Translating gives CASSLSSQFYGYTF. The V call is TRBV6-5, the J call TRBJ1-2; D gene ambiguous. There are 14 residues in the CDR3. With 4 bases removed from V and 4 bases from J, the gap between germline ends came to 13 bases. From germline, CDR1 is MNHEY and CDR2 SVGAGI.

The CDR3 loop reads CAISPSGGANTQYF. The CDR3 DNA reads TGTGCCATCAGTCCTAGCGGGGGGGCGAATACGCAGTATTTT. This rearrangement joins TRBV10-3 to TRBJ2-3; 12 positions match TRBD2. CDR1 is ENHRY, CDR2 SYGVKD, per germline. J lost 7 bases, V lost 5 bases, and 4 bases had no gene match. The CDR3 sequence is 14 residues long.

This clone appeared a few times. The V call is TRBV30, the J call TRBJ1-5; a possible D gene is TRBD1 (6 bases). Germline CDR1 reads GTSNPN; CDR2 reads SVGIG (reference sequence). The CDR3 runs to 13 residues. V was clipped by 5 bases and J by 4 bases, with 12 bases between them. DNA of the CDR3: TGTGCCTGGCACAGGGAACCAAATCAGCCCCAGCATTTT. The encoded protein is CAWHREPNQPQHF.

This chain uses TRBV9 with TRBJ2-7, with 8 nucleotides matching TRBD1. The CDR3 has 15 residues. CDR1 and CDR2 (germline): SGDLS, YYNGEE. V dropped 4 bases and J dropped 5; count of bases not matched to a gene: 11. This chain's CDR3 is CASSPRQGIINEQYF. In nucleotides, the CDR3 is TGTGCCAGCAGCCCCCGACAGGGGATTATCAACGAGCAGTACTTC.

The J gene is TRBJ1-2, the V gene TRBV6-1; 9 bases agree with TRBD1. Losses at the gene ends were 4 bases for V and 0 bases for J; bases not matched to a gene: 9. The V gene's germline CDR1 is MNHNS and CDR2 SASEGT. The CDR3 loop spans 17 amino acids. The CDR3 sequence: CASSAGQGTPSNYGYTF. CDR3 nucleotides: TGTGCCAGCAGTGCGGGACAGGGAACCCCTTCTAACTATGGCTACACCTTC.

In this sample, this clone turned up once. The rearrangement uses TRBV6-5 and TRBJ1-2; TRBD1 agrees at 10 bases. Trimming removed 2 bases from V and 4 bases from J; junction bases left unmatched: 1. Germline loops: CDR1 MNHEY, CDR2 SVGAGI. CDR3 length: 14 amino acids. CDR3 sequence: CASSYGQGGYGYTF. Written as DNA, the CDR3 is TGTGCCAGCAGTTACGGACAGGGGGGCTATGGCTACACCTTC.

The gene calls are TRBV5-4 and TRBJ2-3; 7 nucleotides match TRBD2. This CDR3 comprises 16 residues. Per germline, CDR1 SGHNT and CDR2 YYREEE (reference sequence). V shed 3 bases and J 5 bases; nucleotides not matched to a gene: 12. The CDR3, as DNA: TGTGCCAGCAGCTCCGCTAGCGGCTCCCGACAAGATACGCAGTATTTT. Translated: CASSSASGSRQDTQYF. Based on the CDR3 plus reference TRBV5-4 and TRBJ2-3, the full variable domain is ETGVTQSPTHLIKTRGQQVTLRCSSQSGHNTVSWYQQALGQGPQFIFQYYREEENGRGNFPPRFSGLQFPNYSSELNVNALELDDSALYLCASSSASGSRQDTQYFGPGTRLTVL.

DNA of the CDR3: TGTGCCAGCTCACCCAACAGGGTCTACGAGCAGTACTTC. It yields the protein CASSPNRVYEQYF. The chain is built from TRBV18 and TRBJ2-7, with D possibly being TRBD1 (6 bases). V gave up 3 bases and J gave up 3 bases, with 9 bases separating them. Germline V lookup: CDR1 KGHSH, CDR2 LQKENI. The CDR3 is 13 residues long.

The CDR3: CASSRGDSNQPQHF. Written as DNA, the CDR3 is TGTGCCAGCAGCCGCGGGGATAGCAATCAGCCCCAGCATTTT. The gene calls are TRBV7-9 and TRBJ1-5; D not resolved. The V and J ends lost 5 bases and 0 bases respectively, with 8 bases between them. This CDR3 region has 14 residues. Per germline, CDR1 SEHNR and CDR2 FQNEAQ (reference sequence).

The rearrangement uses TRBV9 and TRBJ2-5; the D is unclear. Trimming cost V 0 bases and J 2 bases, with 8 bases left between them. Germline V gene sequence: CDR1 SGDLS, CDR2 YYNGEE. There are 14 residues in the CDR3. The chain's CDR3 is CASSVAPQQETQYF. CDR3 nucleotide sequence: TGTGCCAGCAGCGTAGCTCCCCAGCAAGAGACCCAGTACTTC. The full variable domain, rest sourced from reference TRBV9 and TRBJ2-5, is DSGVTQTPKHLITATGQRVTLRCSPRSGDLSVYWYQQSLDQGLQFLIQYYNGEERAKGNILERFSAQQFPDLHSELNLSSLELGDSALYFCASSVAPQQETQYFGPGTRLLVL.

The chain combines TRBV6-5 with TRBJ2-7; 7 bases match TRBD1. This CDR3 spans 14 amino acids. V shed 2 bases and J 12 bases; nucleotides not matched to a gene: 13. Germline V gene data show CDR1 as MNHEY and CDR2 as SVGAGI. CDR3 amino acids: CASSYAGQAAPLYF. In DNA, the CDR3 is TGTGCCAGCAGTTACGCCGGACAGGCGGCACCATTGTACTTC.

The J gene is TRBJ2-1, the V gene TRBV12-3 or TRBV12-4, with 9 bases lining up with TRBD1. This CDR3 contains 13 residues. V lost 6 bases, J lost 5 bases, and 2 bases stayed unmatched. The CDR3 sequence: CASSRTGDNEQFF. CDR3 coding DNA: TGTGCCAGCAGCCGGACAGGGGACAATGAGCAGTTCTTC.

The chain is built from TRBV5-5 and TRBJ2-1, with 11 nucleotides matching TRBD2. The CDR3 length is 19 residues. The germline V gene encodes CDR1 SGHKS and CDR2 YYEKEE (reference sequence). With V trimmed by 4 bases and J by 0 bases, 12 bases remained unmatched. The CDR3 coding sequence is TGTGCCAGCAGCAGCGAACTAGCGGGGGTCACCTCCTCCTACAATGAGCAGTTCTTC. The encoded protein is CASSSELAGVTSSYNEQFF.

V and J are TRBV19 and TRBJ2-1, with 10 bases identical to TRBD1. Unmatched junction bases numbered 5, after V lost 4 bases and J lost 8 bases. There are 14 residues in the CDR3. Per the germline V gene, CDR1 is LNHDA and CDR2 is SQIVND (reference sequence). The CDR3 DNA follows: TGTGCCAGTAGTAAAAGGACAGGGGGGGATGAGCAGTTCTTC. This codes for CASSKRTGGDEQFF. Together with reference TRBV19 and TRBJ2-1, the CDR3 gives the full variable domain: DGGITQSPKYLFRKEGQNVTLSCEQNLNHDAMYWYRQDPGQGLRLIYYSQIVNDFQKGDIAEGYSVSREKKESFPLTVTSAQKNPTAFYLCASSKRTGGDEQFFGPGTRLTVL.

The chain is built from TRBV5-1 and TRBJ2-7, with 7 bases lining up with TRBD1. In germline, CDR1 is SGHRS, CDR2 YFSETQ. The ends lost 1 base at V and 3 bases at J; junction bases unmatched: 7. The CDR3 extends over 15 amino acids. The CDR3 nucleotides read TGCGCCAGCAGCTTGACGCCGGGACAGATCTACGAGCAGTACTTC. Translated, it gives CASSLTPGQIYEQYF.

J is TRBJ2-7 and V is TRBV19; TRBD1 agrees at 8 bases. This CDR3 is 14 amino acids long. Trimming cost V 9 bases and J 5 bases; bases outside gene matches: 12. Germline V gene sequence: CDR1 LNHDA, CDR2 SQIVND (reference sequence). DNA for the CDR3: TGTGCCAGCGAAGAAAACAGGGGGACCAACGAGCAGTACTTC. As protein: CASEENRGTNEQYF.

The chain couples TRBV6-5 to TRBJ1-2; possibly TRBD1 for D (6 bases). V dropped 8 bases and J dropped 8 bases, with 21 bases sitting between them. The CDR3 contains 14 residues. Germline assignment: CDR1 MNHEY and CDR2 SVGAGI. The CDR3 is CASEMLDSMLGYTF. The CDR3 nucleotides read TGTGCCAGCGAAATGCTGGACAGTATGTTGGGCTACACCTTC.